This TCR beta chain appears in the sequencing data of a study of PD-L1 blockade in urothelial cancer. About the research overall: In terms of prior chemotherapy, patients had received 0 to 3 regimens. Analysis of the blood was performed 3 weeks (second dose) and 6 weeks after treatment start. Overall study results and limits: Having blood TCR clonality under the median before treatment predicted better survival.

As for time point: pretreatment peripheral blood. The J segment lost 1 base and the V segment lost 6 bases, leaving 2 bases of the junction unmatched. Germline assignment: CDR1 LNHDA and CDR2 SQIVND (reference sequence). The CDR3 totals 14 residues. Each PCR reaction had synthetic TCR analog templates spiked into it. Repertoires were generated with immunoSEQ multiplex PCR, while TCRdb's copy carries only in-frame clones and drops some. The profile shows just under 65,000 clones, around four fifths of them singletons. This clone has only one observation. Its antigen is undetermined. This sample comprised PBMCs, obtained around atezolizumab (anti-PD-L1) treatment. The sequence was collected from a man aged 65 to 79 with urothelial cancer. V gene TRBV19 combines with J gene TRBJ1-1; TRBD1 aligns across 10 bases. Written as DNA, the CDR3 is TGTGCCAGTAGCCGACAGGGGGCGAACACTGAAGCTTTCTTT. It is translated as CASSRQGANTEAFF.